This T cell receptor beta chain was identified in a study of T-cell memory formation after mild COVID-19. Whole-study context: For the most part, TCR clusters were specific to one donor.

The sample holds a few counts of this clonotype. Its antigen is not known. Points from the study as a whole: Clones contracting across day 15 to 85 had a balanced CD4/CD8 profile; later expanding clones leaned CD4+. Pre-infection memory held some responding clones, suggesting pre-existing cross-reactive T cells responded.

This CDR3 region has 15 residues. CDR1 and CDR2 (germline): LGHNA, YSLEER. Trimming left V 3 bases short and J 10 bases short, with 16 bases between. Amplification by 5'RACE using constant-segment primers produced TCR alpha and TCR beta cDNA libraries that carried sample barcodes and UMIs. TCRdb passed the 5' RACE reads through MiXCR, listing each CDR3 protein once. The sample has hundreds of thousands of distinct CDR3 sequences, around a fifth seen once. The TCR originated in a young man who had mild COVID-19 (a few samples of this study predate the infection). Cell type and time point are not known. The sample consisted of PBMCs or a T cell subset sorted from them (not recorded which). V and J are TRBV4-3 and TRBJ1-6; D unclear. CDR3 loop: CASSQELGYPSPLHF. The CDR3, as DNA: TGCGCCAGCAGCCAGGAGTTAGGGTATCCCTCACCCCTCCACTTT.